This T cell receptor (beta chain) was captured in a study of metastatic and nonmetastatic thyroid tumors. Study details: The study looked at repertoires side by side in blood and in tumor or nodule tissue from malignant and benign thyroid patients.

No treatment had been given to any patient before thyroid surgery. General study findings and limits: Benign nodules were reported to have significantly lower TCR beta diversity than malignant thyroid tumors, in blood and tumor.

Germline loops: CDR1 KGHDR, CDR2 SFDVKD. Unmatched junction bases numbered 10, after V lost 0 bases and J lost 6 bases. The CDR3 sequence is 17 residues long. Within the sample, this clone is medium-sized. What it binds is unknown. As originally analysed: A distant-metastasis classifier for papillary thyroid cancer was built using CDR3 differences across clinicopathological groups. TCRdb reanalyzed the PCR reads with MiXCR. The V and J calls were not made by the authors but by TCRdb's processing. The sample includes 30,000 to 45,000 clones, more than 20% of them seen just once. Sequenced sample: blood. The sequence was obtained from a female donor with papillary thyroid cancer or a benign thyroid nodule (not recorded which). Some clones in this sample may be carry-over from other donors' samples. The J gene is TRBJ1-5, the V gene TRBV24-1; TRBD1 agrees at 7 bases. As DNA, the CDR3 is TGTGCCACCAGTGATTTGTCCGGGACAGAAGTAGGTCAGCCCCAGCATTTT. This codes for CATSDLSGTEVGQPQHF.